The 31 T cell receptor beta chains below all came from one sample that was sequenced in a study of post-analysis software for immune sequencing data. General study points: Among roughly 5 TRBV segments more frequent in patients than controls were TRBV5-6, TRBV5-1 and TRBV20-1.

For these TCRs, the target antigens are not known. Libraries were made from TCR beta cDNA, and they carried unique molecular identifiers. TCRdb independently ran MiXCR on the PCR reads; one entry per CDR3 protein. The sample includes about 180,000 distinct CDR3 sequences, around 28% of them seen just once. Material: blood. All receptors derive from a girl aged 10 to 17 with multiple sclerosis.

This chain connects TRBV25-1 to TRBJ2-1, with 10 bases fitting TRBD1. Germline V gene data show CDR1 as MGHDK and CDR2 as SYGVNS. Trimming removed 4 bases from V and 6 bases from J; junction bases left unmatched: 12. The CDR3 runs 17 residues. CDR3 loop: CASSGGGTGAITNEQFF. The CDR3 coding sequence is TGTGCCAGCAGTGGAGGGGGGACAGGGGCCATAACCAATGAGCAGTTCTTC.

This clonotype occurred once. The chain couples TRBV10-3 to TRBJ1-3; weak D call: TRBD1 (6 bases). The CDR3 contains 12 residues. Trimming removed 10 bases from V and 4 bases from J, with 11 bases in between. Germline V gives CDR1 ENHRY, CDR2 SYGVKD. CDR3 protein: CATHGQGNTIYF. In nucleotides, the CDR3 is TGTGCCACGCACGGACAGGGAAACACCATATATTTT.

This clonotype was seen a few times. A clone one base away is much larger, so this may be a read error. The J gene is TRBJ2-1, the V gene TRBV2; D is perhaps TRBD1 or TRBD2 (5 bases each). The CDR3 runs to 12 residues. Trimming removed 8 bases at V and 9 bases at J, with 14 bases between. The germline V gene has CDR1 SNHLY and CDR2 FYNNEI. The CDR3 DNA is TGTGCCAGCTTAGGGGAGTGGTGTGAGCAGTTCTTC. It codes for CASLGEWCEQFF.

About this clonotype itself: One base away lies a much larger clone, so this may be a sequencing read error. The chain employs TRBV15 and TRBJ2-5, with D hard to call. The germline gives CDR1 LNHNV, CDR2 YYDKDF (reference sequence). The CDR3 covers 16 residues. V was cut by 0 bases and J by 11 bases, with 22 bases left in between. The CDR3 region is CATSRDRLGGAYGQYF. CDR3 in DNA: TGTGCCACCAGCAGAGATCGGCTGGGTGGAGCCTACGGGCAGTACTTC.

As concerns this clonotype: This could be a read error, since a much larger clone is one nucleotide away. The chain carries TRBV6-6 and TRBJ2-1, with unresolved D. The CDR3 sequence is 11 residues long. Per germline, CDR1 MNHNY and CDR2 SVGAGI (reference sequence). V was clipped by 4 bases and J by 13 bases, with 11 bases between them. The CDR3 DNA sequence: TGTGCCAGCAGTTGGGAAGAGACCCAGTTCTTC. Protein: CASSWEETQFF.

This clonotype was seen ten or more times. The chain employs TRBV14 and TRBJ1-2, with unresolved D. From germline, CDR1 is SGHDN and CDR2 FVKESK. The CDR3 length is 15 residues. V dropped 1 base and J dropped 4 bases, with 13 bases sitting between them. CDR3 in amino acids: CASSQVREGGYGYTF. In nucleotides, the CDR3 is TGTGCCAGCAGCCAAGTGAGGGAAGGAGGCTATGGCTACACCTTC.

The chain has TRBV3-1 and TRBJ2-3; D unclear. Germline V gene lookup returns CDR1 LGHDT and CDR2 YNNKEL (reference sequence). Deletions cut 4 bases from V and 1 base from J, with 6 bases between. The CDR3 runs 13 residues. CDR3 sequence reads: CASSRPGTDTQYF. For the CDR3, the DNA is TGTGCCAGCAGCCGACCGGGCACAGATACGCAGTATTTT.

J is TRBJ1-1 and V is TRBV20-1; D is undetermined. The CDR3 covers 13 residues. The germline CDR1 and CDR2 sequences are DFQATT and SNEGSKA (reference sequence). V was shortened by 0 bases and J by 6 bases, with 11 bases between the two germline ends. The CDR3 region is CSARDVRGSEAFF. CDR3 coding DNA: TGCAGTGCTAGAGATGTGAGAGGATCTGAAGCTTTCTTT.

The table lists this clonotype with a few counts. The V call is TRBV10-3, the J call TRBJ2-7; the D is unclear. Germline V gene lookup returns CDR1 ENHRY and CDR2 SYGVKD. V lost 2 bases to trimming and J lost 5 bases, with 13 bases between them. The CDR3 runs to 14 residues. CDR3 protein: CAISEKGLTDEQYF. The CDR3 region has the DNA TGTGCCATCAGTGAGAAGGGCCTGACGGACGAGCAGTACTTC.

The rearrangement links TRBV5-1 to TRBJ2-7, with a tentative D call TRBD2 (6 bases). V was cut by 3 bases and J by 4 bases, with 23 bases left in between. The CDR3 length is 17 residues. The V gene's germline CDR1 is SGHRS and CDR2 YFSETQ. CDR3 nucleotides: TGCGCCAGCAGCTCGGAGAGCGGCGGGGTTAATTCTTACGAGCAGTACTTC. Its translation is CASSSESGGVNSYEQYF.

This clonotype was seen at least ten times. The genes are TRBV7-2 and TRBJ2-5, with D possibly TRBD2 on 6 matching bases. The germline V and J ends were trimmed by 3 bases and 4 bases, with 9 bases remaining between them. This CDR3 is 13 amino acids long. The V gene's germline CDR1 is SGHTA and CDR2 FQGNSA. CDR3 loop: CASSFSGGETQYF. The CDR3 DNA reads TGTGCCAGCAGCTTTAGCGGCGGAGAGACCCAGTACTTC.

This chain uses TRBV9 with TRBJ1-4, with D possibly being TRBD1 (6 bases). Trimming pared 2 bases from V and 0 bases from J, leaving 14 bases between. This CDR3 contains 17 residues. Germline values: CDR1 SGDLS, CDR2 YYNGEE. As DNA, the CDR3 is TGTGCCAGCAGCGTTGGATGGACAGCCCCAACTAATGAAAAACTGTTTTTT. Translation: CASSVGWTAPTNEKLFF.

V and J are TRBV5-6 and TRBJ1-2; TRBD1 might be the D (5 bases). V was clipped by 7 bases and J by 4 bases, with 20 bases between them. The CDR3 length is 15 residues. CDR1 is SGHDT, CDR2 YYEEEE, per germline. The CDR3 protein is CASYQGPDPGYGYTF. The CDR3 DNA is TGTGCCAGCTACCAGGGACCGGACCCAGGCTATGGCTACACCTTC.

This chain connects TRBV20-1 to TRBJ2-4; D ambiguous. Per germline, CDR1 DFQATT and CDR2 SNEGSKA (reference sequence). V lost 4 bases and J lost 0, with 10 bases in between. The CDR3 loop spans 14 amino acids. The CDR3 loop reads CSAKPVVAKNIQYF. As DNA, the CDR3 is TGCAGTGCTAAGCCTGTCGTAGCCAAAAACATTCAGTACTTC.

This clonotype was seen only a few times. The chain has TRBV28 and TRBJ2-1; TRBD2 aligns across 11 bases. V shed 6 bases, J shed 1 base, and the junction held 5 bases outside the gene matches. This CDR3 is 16 amino acids long. CDR1 MDHEN and CDR2 SYDVKM come from the germline V gene. The DNA of the CDR3 is TGTGCCAGCAGGGGACTAGCGGCTTCGTCCTACAATGAGCAGTTCTTC. It codes for CASRGLAASSYNEQFF.

About this clonotype itself: At one boundary the junction diverges from the germline segment, which might be a read error. The chain carries TRBV12-5 and TRBJ2-3; tentative D call: TRBD2 (5 bases). CDR3 size: 15 residues. Germline V gene sequence: CDR1 LGHNT, CDR2 FRNRAP. The CDR3 coding sequence is TGTGCTAGTGGTTTCTCGAACGGGATAACAGATACGCGGTATTTT. Residues: CASGFSNGITDTRYF.

In its sample, this clonotype was seen many times. J is TRBJ2-1 and V is TRBV29-1; a weak D match, TRBD1 (6 bases). CDR3 length: 16 amino acids. V lost 2 bases and J lost 6, with 20 bases in between. Germline V gene sequence: CDR1 SQVTM, CDR2 ANQGSEA. The CDR3 reads CSVESYGQRESNEQFF. CDR3 DNA sequence: TGCAGCGTTGAATCTTACGGACAGAGGGAGAGCAATGAGCAGTTCTTC.

The CDR3, as DNA: TGCAGTGCTAGGGTAACAGGGGGTCGAGATGGCTACACCTTC. Protein product: CSARVTGGRDGYTF. V gene TRBV20-1 combines with J gene TRBJ1-2; 8 bases line up with TRBD1. The CDR3 contains 14 residues. V trimming: 3 bases; J trimming: 6 bases; junction bases outside the gene matches: 9. Germline values: CDR1 DFQATT, CDR2 SNEGSKA (reference sequence).

In regard to this clonotype: At one end the junction does not follow the germline gene, possibly because of a read error. This sequence joins TRBV3-1 and TRBJ2-5; 11 bases line up with TRBD2. CDR1 and CDR2 (germline): LGHDT, YNNKEL (reference sequence). The CDR3 is 15 residues long. The CDR3 coding sequence is TGTGCCAGCAGCCAAGGGGGACTAGCGGTAGAGGCCCAGTACTTC. Its translation is CASSQGGLAVEAQYF.

This clonotype was detected ten times or more. The chain joins TRBV3-1 to TRBJ2-7; D is perhaps TRBD1 or TRBD2 (6 bases each). The CDR3 extends over 13 amino acids. Trimming took 0 bases from V and 10 from J, leaving 13 bases between them. Per germline, CDR1 LGHDT and CDR2 YNNKEL (reference sequence). The CDR3 DNA follows: TGTGCCAGCAGCCAAGATCGTGGGGGGCTCCAGTACTTC. It translates to CASSQDRGGLQYF.

This clonotype was seen at least ten times. The junction and the germline gene differ at one end; a read error may be behind it. The chain has TRBV28 and TRBJ2-7; D may be TRBD2 (5 bases). The CDR3 has 12 residues. Per the germline V gene, CDR1 is MDHEN and CDR2 is SYDVKM. CDR3 nucleotide sequence: TGTGCCAGCAGCTTCTTAGACTACAAGCAGTACTTC. Its protein product is CASSFLDYKQYF.

Ten or more counts support this clonotype. The V gene is TRBV6-1, the J gene TRBJ1-2; 7 bases are a match to TRBD1. V lost 7 bases to trimming and J lost 5 bases; unmatched junction nucleotides: 16. Germline-derived CDR1 and CDR2 are MNHNS and SASEGT. The CDR3 covers 16 residues. DNA for the CDR3: TGTGCCAGCATACCTTCGAGGGGCAGGGGACAGTATGGCTACACCTTC. Amino acid sequence: CASIPSRGRGQYGYTF.

The sample holds many counts of this clonotype. The V and J genes are TRBV10-3 and TRBJ2-1, with TRBD2 matching 9 bases. Germline CDR1 and CDR2: ENHRY and SYGVKD. The junction had 12 bases not matched to a gene; V was cut back by 6 bases and J by 9 bases. The CDR3 runs 15 residues. The CDR3: CAIRASSGSIAEQFF. CDR3 nucleotide sequence: TGTGCCATCAGGGCTAGTAGCGGGAGTATAGCTGAGCAGTTCTTC.

CDR3 sequence (DNA): TGTGCCAGCAGCATACGTCGCATAGCGGGAGTGGGAAGCTCCTACAATGAGCAGTTCTTC. Protein sequence: CASSIRRIAGVGSSYNEQFF. The chain combines TRBV7-9 with TRBJ2-1, with 9 bases matching TRBD2. This CDR3 region has 20 residues. Per germline, CDR1 SEHNR and CDR2 FQNEAQ (reference sequence). V dropped 5 bases and J dropped 0; count of bases not matched to a gene: 17. Based on the CDR3 plus reference TRBV7-9 and TRBJ2-1, the full variable domain is DTGVSQNPRHKITKRGQNVTFRCDPISEHNRLYWYRQTLGQGPEFLTYFQNEAQLEKSRLLSDRFSAERPKGSFSTLEIQRTEQGDSAMYLCASSIRRIAGVGSSYNEQFFGPGTRLTVL.

This clonotype has at least ten counts. The CDR3 nucleotides are TGCAGTGCTAGAGCTAGCGAGCACTACGAGCAGTACTTC. This codes for CSARASEHYEQYF. The chain has TRBV20-1 and TRBJ2-7; D possibly corresponds to TRBD2 (6 bases). Germline loops: CDR1 DFQATT, CDR2 SNEGSKA (reference sequence). CDR3 length: 13 amino acids. Between the trimmed V and J ends, which lost 1 base and 3 bases, there was a span of 10 bases.

V and J are TRBV14 and TRBJ2-1; 7 bases map to TRBD1. Looked up from germline, CDR1 is SGHDN and CDR2 is FVKESK. The CDR3 is 15 amino acids. J was trimmed by 5 bases and V by 0 bases; bases with no gene match: 4. The CDR3 reads CASSQDRQGDNEQFF. Written as DNA, the CDR3 is TGTGCCAGCAGCCAAGATAGACAGGGAGACAATGAGCAGTTCTTC.

This chain uses TRBV21-1 with TRBJ1-1. TRBV21-1 is marked as a pseudogene. The CDR3 extends over 15 amino acids. CDR3 sequence reads: CASSKALARYTEAFF. The CDR3 coding sequence is TGTGCCAGCAGCAAAGCCTTGGCCAGGTACACTGAAGCTTTCTTT.

This clonotype appeared many times. This CDR3 reads CSVEGVTSGRPEETQYF. DNA of the CDR3: TGCAGCGTTGAAGGTGTAACTAGCGGGAGGCCAGAGGAGACCCAGTACTTC. This chain links TRBV29-1 with TRBJ2-5, with 12 bases matching TRBD2. The CDR3 is 17 residues long. CDR1 and CDR2 from the germline V gene are SQVTM and ANQGSEA. V gave up 1 base and J gave up 5 bases; unmatched junction bases: 11.

This clonotype was recorded at least ten times. This rearrangement joins TRBV20-1 to TRBJ1-4, with D uncertain. The germline CDR1 and CDR2 sequences are DFQATT and SNEGSKA (reference sequence). The CDR3 extends over 13 amino acids. With 0 bases removed from V and 6 bases from J, the gap between germline ends came to 8 bases. In DNA, the CDR3 is TGCAGTGCTAGAGATTTGATGGATGAAAAACTGTTTTTT. It specifies CSARDLMDEKLFF.

This clonotype was seen a few times. V usage is TRBV7-8 and J usage is TRBJ2-1, with D possibly matching TRBD1 (6 bases). This CDR3 has 14 residues. Deletions cut 4 bases from V and 1 base from J, with 8 bases between. Germline CDR1 is SGHVS and CDR2 is FQNEAQ. As DNA, the CDR3 is TGTGCCAGCAGCTCCAGGGGTTCCTACAATGAGCAGTTCTTC. Its translation: CASSSRGSYNEQFF. Full variable domain (remainder filled in from reference TRBV7-8 and TRBJ2-1): GAGVSQSPRYKVAKRGQDVALRCDPISGHVSLFWYQQALGQGPEFLTYFQNEAQLDKSGLPSDRFFAERPEGSVSTLKIQRTQQEDSAVYLCASSSRGSYNEQFFGPGTRLTVL.

As concerns this clonotype: A much larger clone lies one base from this, so it may be a read error. CDR3 protein: CSARPTGTEQYF. Written as DNA, the CDR3 is TGCAGTGCTAGACCAACAGGGACCGAGCAGTACTTC. The chain uses TRBV20-1 and TRBJ2-4; tentatively, D is TRBD1 (6 bases). The J call is in doubt because the DNA end fits TRBJ2-7 better. CDR3 size: 12 residues. Germline CDR1 reads DFQATT; CDR2 reads SNEGSKA (reference sequence).